This passage covers 28 T cell receptor beta chains from one sample sequenced in a study of blood T cell repertoires in COVID-19. Profiling relied on immunoSEQ multiplex PCR, and the TCRdb table lists in-frame clones only, not all of them. Here the sample spans some 76,000 clones, approximately 90% being singletons. The sequenced sample was peripheral blood. These receptors all stem from a man aged 55 to 70 with acute or convalescent COVID-19.

This clone was recorded once. The gene calls are TRBV27 and TRBJ2-5; maybe TRBD2 (8 bases). Trimming took 5 bases from V and 7 from J, leaving 20 bases between them. CDR1 and CDR2 from the germline V gene are MNHEY and SMNVEV (reference sequence). The CDR3 has 15 residues. This CDR3 reads CASSPNRGAGGTQYF. In DNA, the CDR3 is TGTGCCAGCAGTCCGAACAGGGGCGCGGGGGGGACCCAGTACTTC.

V usage is TRBV6-5 and J usage is TRBJ1-5; the match to TRBD1 covers 9 bases. Looked up from germline, CDR1 is MNHEY and CDR2 is SVGAGI. There are 13 residues in the CDR3. V lost 8 bases to trimming and J lost 4 bases; unmatched junction nucleotides: 3. The CDR3 DNA reads TGTGCCAGCCGGGACAGGGTTAATCAGCCCCAGCATTTT. It yields the protein CASRDRVNQPQHF.

This chain links TRBV6-5 with TRBJ2-7; 8 bases fit TRBD1. V lost 6 bases and J lost 4; bases outside the gene matches: 5. This CDR3 contains 13 residues. CDR1 and CDR2 from the germline V gene are MNHEY and SVGAGI. The CDR3 DNA follows: TGTGCCAGCAGGAGGGGACAGGTATACGAGCAGTACTTC. It translates to CASRRGQVYEQYF.

CDR3 coding DNA: TGTGCCAGTGGCGAACAGGGGGGAAACTATGGCTACACCTTC. This encodes CASGEQGGNYGYTF. The chain has TRBV19 and TRBJ1-2; TRBD1 matches at 8 bases. The length of the CDR3 is 14 residues. V lost 8 bases to trimming and J lost 2 bases; unmatched junction nucleotides: 7. Germline V lookup: CDR1 LNHDA, CDR2 SQIVND (reference sequence).

V is TRBV6-5 and J is TRBJ2-3; 7 bases fit TRBD1. This CDR3 has 15 amino acids. After removal of 6 bases from V and 6 bases from J, the junction contained 12 bases not matched to a gene. From germline, CDR1 is MNHEY and CDR2 SVGAGI. The DNA for the CDR3 is TGTGCCAGCAGCCTCGCAAGGGGGCCTGGGGATACGCAGTATTTT. It specifies CASSLARGPGDTQYF.

The J gene is TRBJ1-4, the V gene TRBV19; D is uncertain. Trimming shortened V by 3 bases and J by 8 bases, and 10 bases separated the two germline ends. Germline CDR1 LNHDA, CDR2 SQIVND (reference sequence). CDR3 length: 13 amino acids. CDR3 loop: CASSISVQEKLFF. CDR3 in DNA: TGTGCCAGTAGTATTTCGGTACAGGAAAAACTGTTTTTT.

The chain employs TRBV24-1 and TRBJ2-5; tentative D call: TRBD1 (5 bases). Germline V gene lookup returns CDR1 KGHDR and CDR2 SFDVKD. The length of the CDR3 is 16 residues. The V end was cut by 7 bases, the J end by 5 bases, with 22 bases between. CDR3 region: CATSAPGAGMRETQYF. Here the CDR3 DNA reads TGTGCCACCAGCGCACCTGGGGCAGGCATGAGGGAGACCCAGTACTTC.

The V and J genes are TRBV5-1 and TRBJ1-4; 8 bases map to TRBD1. The CDR3 runs to 14 residues. In germline, CDR1 is SGHRS, CDR2 YFSETQ. The trim removed 4 bases at V and 8 bases at J, leaving 7 bases unmatched. For the CDR3, the DNA is TGCGCCAGCAGCGCGGACAGGGAGGGAGAAAAACTGTTTTTT. This sequence encodes CASSADREGEKLFF.

The genes are TRBV10-2 and TRBJ2-1, with D maybe TRBD1 (6 bases). Germline V gene data show CDR1 as WSHSY and CDR2 as SAAADI. V lost 8 bases and J 2 bases, leaving 19 bases between the germline ends. The CDR3 loop spans 16 amino acids. As DNA, the CDR3 is TGCGCCAGCGAAGGTTCTCCCGGGACACCCTACAATGAGCAGTTCTTC. Its protein is CASEGSPGTPYNEQFF.

The chain couples TRBV9 to TRBJ1-5; D gene uncertain. Between the trimmed V and J ends, which lost 0 bases and 3 bases, there was a span of 7 bases. Germline loops: CDR1 SGDLS, CDR2 YYNGEE. The CDR3 extends over 14 amino acids. CDR3 DNA sequence: TGTGCCAGCAGCGTAGGGGCAGTCAATCAGCCCCAGCATTTT. Its protein is CASSVGAVNQPQHF.

CDR3 DNA: TGTGCCAGCAGCTTAGTAGGACTAGCGGAAGAGACCCAGTACTTC. It is translated as CASSLVGLAEETQYF. The chain recombines TRBV7-8 with TRBJ2-5, with TRBD2 matching over 10 bases. Germline CDR1 is SGHVS and CDR2 is FQNEAQ. The length of the CDR3 is 15 residues. With 1 base clipped from V and 3 bases from J, the junction kept 2 bases outside the gene matches.

This clone was detected only a few times. J is TRBJ1-1 and V is TRBV11-3; no clear D. Germline CDR1 is SGHNT and CDR2 is YENEEA. The CDR3 spans 13 residues. Between the trimmed V and J ends, which lost 6 bases and 3 bases, there was a span of 11 bases. CDR3 in amino acids: CASSPDTHTEAFF. Here the CDR3 DNA reads TGTGCCAGCAGTCCAGACACCCACACTGAAGCTTTCTTT. The full variable domain, rest sourced from reference TRBV11-3 and TRBJ1-1, is EAGVVQSPRYKIIEKKQPVAFWCNPISGHNTLYWYLQNLGQGPELLIRYENEEAVDDSQLPKDRFSAERLKGVDSTLKIQPAELGDSAVYLCASSPDTHTEAFFGQGTRLTVV.

V is TRBV6-5 and J is TRBJ1-4; a possible D gene is TRBD1 (6 bases). The V gene lost 5 bases and the J gene lost 3 bases, with 10 bases spanning the gap. Germline V gene sequence: CDR1 MNHEY, CDR2 SVGAGI. The CDR3 is made up of 14 amino acids. The CDR3: CASSHRASNEKLFF. DNA of the CDR3: TGTGCCAGCAGTCACAGGGCCTCTAATGAAAAACTGTTTTTT.

The chain uses TRBV6-5 and TRBJ2-7, with TRBD2 matching over 13 bases. The CDR3 is 16 amino acids. V trimming: 0 bases; J trimming: 1 base; junction bases outside the gene matches: 0. Germline V gene lookup returns CDR1 MNHEY and CDR2 SVGAGI. CDR3 protein: CASSYSTSGGSYEQYF. For the CDR3, the DNA is TGTGCCAGCAGTTACTCGACTAGCGGGGGGTCCTACGAGCAGTACTTC.

The rearrangement links TRBV25-1 to TRBJ1-6, with D perhaps matching TRBD1 (5 bases). The CDR3 totals 14 residues. CDR1 and CDR2 (germline): MGHDK, SYGVNS. Trimming took 8 bases from V and 7 from J, leaving 15 bases between them. Here the CDR3 DNA reads TGTGCCAGCCCAAGGCGACAGAGAAATTCACCCCTCCACTTT. Its translation is CASPRRQRNSPLHF.

This chain connects TRBV9 to TRBJ1-2, with no clear D. V lost 0 bases and J 0 bases, leaving 6 bases between the germline ends. Germline V gives CDR1 SGDLS, CDR2 YYNGEE. This CDR3 is 14 amino acids long. For the CDR3, the DNA is TGTGCCAGCAGCGTAGGGCAGTCTAACTATGGCTACACCTTC. Translating it yields CASSVGQSNYGYTF.

Comment on this clone: Within the sample, other DNA sequences also encode this same CDR3. The V gene is TRBV18, the J gene TRBJ2-5; D is ambiguous. This CDR3 is 11 amino acids long. V lost 6 bases to trimming and J lost 1 base, with 3 bases between them. CDR1 is KGHSH and CDR2 is LQKENI in the germline V gene. This CDR3 reads CASSSQETQYF. CDR3 DNA sequence: TGTGCCAGCTCGAGCCAAGAGACCCAGTACTTC.

The J gene is TRBJ2-7, the V gene TRBV5-8; weak D call: TRBD1 (5 bases). From germline, CDR1 is SGHTS and CDR2 YDEGEE. The CDR3 consists of 15 residues. V gave up 2 bases and J gave up 2 bases, with 14 bases separating them. The CDR3 DNA reads as TGTGCCAGCAGCTTATGGGCAGGGTTTGCCTACGAGCAGTACTTC. It yields the protein CASSLWAGFAYEQYF.

This clone showed up just a few times. The chain has TRBV28 and TRBJ1-6; D might be TRBD1 (5 bases). The V gene lost 3 bases and the J gene lost 4 bases, with 16 bases spanning the gap. The germline V gene has CDR1 MDHEN and CDR2 SYDVKM. This CDR3 has 17 residues. The CDR3 DNA sequence: TGTGCCAGCAGTTTGCCCCCCCCAGGGCAATATAATTCACCCCTCCACTTT. Amino acids: CASSLPPPGQYNSPLHF.

The table lists this clone with a few counts. The rearrangement uses TRBV5-4 and TRBJ1-1, with 8 bases that match TRBD1. This CDR3 contains 14 residues. Germline values: CDR1 SGHNT, CDR2 YYREEE (reference sequence). The V gene end was trimmed by 4 bases and the J gene end by 3 bases; junction bases not matched to a gene: 5. The CDR3 spells CASSVQGGDTEAFF. CDR3 nucleotides: TGTGCCAGCAGCGTACAGGGGGGAGACACTGAAGCTTTCTTT.

The genes are TRBV19 and TRBJ1-5; D may be TRBD1 (6 bases). The CDR3 spans 16 residues. CDR1 is LNHDA, CDR2 SQIVND, per germline (reference sequence). Trimming shortened V by 7 bases and J by 4 bases, and 20 bases separated the two germline ends. CDR3: CASTMAGGGSNQPQHF. CDR3 in DNA: TGTGCCAGTACCATGGCGGGGGGGGGCAGTAATCAGCCCCAGCATTTT.

V and J are TRBV7-8 and TRBJ2-1, with 11 bases fitting TRBD1. Per the germline V gene, CDR1 is SGHVS and CDR2 is FQNEAQ. V shed 4 bases, J shed 5 bases, and the junction held 4 bases outside the gene matches. This CDR3 has 15 residues. CDR3 in amino acids: CASSSDRGPHNEQFF. The CDR3 coding sequence is TGTGCCAGCAGCTCGGACAGGGGGCCCCACAATGAGCAGTTCTTC.

The genes are TRBV15 and TRBJ2-3; 8 bases fit TRBD2. The ends lost 0 bases at V and 5 bases at J; junction bases unmatched: 4. The CDR3 has 15 amino acids. CDR1 LNHNV and CDR2 YYDKDF come from the germline V gene (reference sequence). CDR3 region: CATSRELAGLDTQYF. The CDR3, as DNA: TGTGCCACCAGCAGAGAGCTAGCGGGTTTAGATACGCAGTATTTT.

The genes are TRBV29-1 and TRBJ2-5; a possible D gene is TRBD1 (5 bases). Germline V gives CDR1 SQVTM, CDR2 ANQGSEA. The CDR3 covers 14 residues. The ends were cut back, 2 bases at V and 2 bases at J, with 12 bases in the middle. This CDR3 is CSVERQGPQETQYF. As DNA, the CDR3 is TGCAGCGTTGAAAGGCAGGGCCCTCAAGAGACCCAGTACTTC.

The CDR3 nucleotides are TGTGCCAGCAGCTTAGGGACAGGCCACCTTGCACCCCTCCACTTT. Amino acids: CASSLGTGHLAPLHF. The chain combines TRBV7-2 with TRBJ1-6; 7 bases map to TRBD1. The trim removed 1 base at V and 11 bases at J, leaving 8 bases unmatched. This CDR3 is built from 15 residues. Germline values: CDR1 SGHTA, CDR2 FQGNSA.

V is TRBV11-2 and J is TRBJ2-1; TRBD2 aligns across 8 bases. V was clipped by 3 bases and J by 7 bases; unmatched bases: 5. The CDR3 runs 14 residues. Germline values: CDR1 SGHAT, CDR2 FQNNGV. The CDR3 DNA is TGTGCCAGCAGCTTGTTAGCGGGAAAGAATGAGCAGTTCTTC. Its protein product is CASSLLAGKNEQFF.

V and J are TRBV29-1 and TRBJ1-3, with D hard to call. Germline V gene lookup returns CDR1 SQVTM and CDR2 ANQGSEA. V lost 7 bases to trimming and J lost 4 bases, with 8 bases between them. This CDR3 is built from 11 residues. The CDR3 DNA is TGCAGCGGCCTCAGAGGAAACACCATATATTTT. This translates into CSGLRGNTIYF.

The chain's CDR3 is CASSQGGQGTAEAFF. CDR3 nucleotide sequence: TGTGCCAGCAGCCAAGGAGGTCAGGGCACCGCTGAAGCTTTCTTT. This chain links TRBV3-1 (or the pseudogene TRBV3-2) with TRBJ1-1; D possibly corresponds to TRBD1 (5 bases). The CDR3 has 15 residues. Germline-derived CDR1 and CDR2 are LGHDT and YNNKEL (reference sequence). V was clipped by 1 base and J by 6 bases, with 15 bases between them.